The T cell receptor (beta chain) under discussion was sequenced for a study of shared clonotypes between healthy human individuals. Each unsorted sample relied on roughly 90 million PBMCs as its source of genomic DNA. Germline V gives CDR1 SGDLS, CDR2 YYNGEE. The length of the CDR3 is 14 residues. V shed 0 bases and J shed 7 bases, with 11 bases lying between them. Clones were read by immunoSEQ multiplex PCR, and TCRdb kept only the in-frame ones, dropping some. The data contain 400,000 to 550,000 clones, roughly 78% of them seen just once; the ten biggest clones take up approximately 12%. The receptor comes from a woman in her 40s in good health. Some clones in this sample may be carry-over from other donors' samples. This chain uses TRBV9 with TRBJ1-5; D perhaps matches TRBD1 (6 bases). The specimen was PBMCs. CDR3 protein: CASSVGGGMQPQHF. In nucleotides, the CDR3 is TGTGCCAGCAGCGTAGGAGGGGGGATGCAGCCCCAGCATTTT.